The following is a TCR beta chain sequence with its context. Its antigen is unidentified. Looked up from germline, CDR1 is MDHEN and CDR2 is SYDVKM. CDR3 length: 15 amino acids. The V and J ends lost 5 bases and 2 bases, in that order; junction bases with no gene match: 7. The data are from a study of cytomegalovirus exposure and HLA in healthy donors. Study-wide results and caveats: Rates of TCR association differed by HLA locus in a later analysis, with DRB1 highest and HLA-C lowest.

Amplification used 60 Vbeta primers and 13 Jbeta primers. Measured with immunoSEQ multiplex PCR; TCRdb has only the in-frame clones, and not every one. The data hold roughly 170,000 clones, with around 84% observed a single time. Sequenced material: PBMCs. This receptor was taken from a girl aged 2 to 9 in good health and CMV-seropositive. The chain has TRBV28 and TRBJ2-7; TRBD2 agrees at 9 bases. The DNA of the CDR3 is TGTGCCAGCAGTCTGTCGACTAGCGGAGCCTACGAGCAGTACTTC. It encodes CASSLSTSGAYEQYF.